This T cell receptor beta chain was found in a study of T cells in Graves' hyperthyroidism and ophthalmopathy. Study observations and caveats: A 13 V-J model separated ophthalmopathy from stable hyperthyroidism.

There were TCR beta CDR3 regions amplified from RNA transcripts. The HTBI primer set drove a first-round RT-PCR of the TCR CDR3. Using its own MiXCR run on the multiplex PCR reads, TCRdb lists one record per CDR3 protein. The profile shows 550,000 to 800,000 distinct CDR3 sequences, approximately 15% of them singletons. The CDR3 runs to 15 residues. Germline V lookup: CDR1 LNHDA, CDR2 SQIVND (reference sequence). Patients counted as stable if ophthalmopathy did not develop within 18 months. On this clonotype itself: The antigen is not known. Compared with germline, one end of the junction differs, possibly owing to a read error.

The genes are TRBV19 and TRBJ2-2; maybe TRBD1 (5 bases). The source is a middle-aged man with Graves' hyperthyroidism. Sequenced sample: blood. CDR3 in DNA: TGTACCAGTAGTATCGTATCAGGGTACACCGGGGAGCTGTTTTTT. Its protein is CTSSIVSGYTGELFF.